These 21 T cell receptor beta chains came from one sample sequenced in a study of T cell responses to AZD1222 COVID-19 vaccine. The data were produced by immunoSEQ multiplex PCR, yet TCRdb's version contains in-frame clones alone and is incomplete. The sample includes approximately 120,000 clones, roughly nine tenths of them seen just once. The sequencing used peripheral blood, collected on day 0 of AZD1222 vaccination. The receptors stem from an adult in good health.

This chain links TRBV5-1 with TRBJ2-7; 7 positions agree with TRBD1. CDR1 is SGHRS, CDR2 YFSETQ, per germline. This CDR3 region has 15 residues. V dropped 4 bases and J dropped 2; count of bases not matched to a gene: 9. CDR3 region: CASSKKTGQAYEQYF. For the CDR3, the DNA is TGCGCCAGCAGCAAAAAGACAGGGCAGGCCTACGAGCAGTACTTC.

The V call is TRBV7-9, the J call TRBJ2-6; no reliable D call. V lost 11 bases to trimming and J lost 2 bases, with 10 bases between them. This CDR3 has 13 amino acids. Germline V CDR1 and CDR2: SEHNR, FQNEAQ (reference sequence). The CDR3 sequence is CAAQRAGANVLTF. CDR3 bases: TGTGCCGCACAACGAGCTGGGGCCAACGTCCTGACTTTC.

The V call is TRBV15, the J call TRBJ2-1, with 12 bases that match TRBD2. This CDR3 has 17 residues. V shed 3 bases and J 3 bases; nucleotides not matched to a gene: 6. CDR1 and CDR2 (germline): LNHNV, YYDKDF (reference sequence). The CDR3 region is CATSSRLAGDYYNEQFF. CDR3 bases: TGTGCCACCAGCAGCCGACTAGCGGGGGATTACTACAATGAGCAGTTCTTC. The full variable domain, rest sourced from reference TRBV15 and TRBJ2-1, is DAMVIQNPRYQVTQFGKPVTLSCSQTLNHNVMYWYQQKSSQAPKLLFHYYDKDFNNEADTPDNFQSRRPNTSFCFLDIRSPGLGDTAMYLCATSSRLAGDYYNEQFFGPGTRLTVL.

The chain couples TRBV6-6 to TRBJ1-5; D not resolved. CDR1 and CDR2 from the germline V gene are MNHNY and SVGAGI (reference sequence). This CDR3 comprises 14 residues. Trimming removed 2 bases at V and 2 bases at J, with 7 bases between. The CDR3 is CASSYASGNQPQHF. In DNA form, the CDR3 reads TGTGCCAGCAGTTACGCGTCAGGCAATCAGCCCCAGCATTTT.

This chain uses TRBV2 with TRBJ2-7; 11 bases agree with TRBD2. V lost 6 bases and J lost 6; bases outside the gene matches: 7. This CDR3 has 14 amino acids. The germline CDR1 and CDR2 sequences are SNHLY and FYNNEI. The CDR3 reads CASRPGLAGSEQYF. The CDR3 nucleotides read TGTGCCAGCAGGCCCGGACTAGCGGGCTCCGAGCAGTACTTC.

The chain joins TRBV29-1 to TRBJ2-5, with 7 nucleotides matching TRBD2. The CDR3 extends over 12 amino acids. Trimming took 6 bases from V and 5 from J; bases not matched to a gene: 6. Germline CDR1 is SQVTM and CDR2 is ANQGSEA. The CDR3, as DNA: TGCAGCGTAGGACCCGGGGGGGAGACCCAGTACTTC. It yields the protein CSVGPGGETQYF.

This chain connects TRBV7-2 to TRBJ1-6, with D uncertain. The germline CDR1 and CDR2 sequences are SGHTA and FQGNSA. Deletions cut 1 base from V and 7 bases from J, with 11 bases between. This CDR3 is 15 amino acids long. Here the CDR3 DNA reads TGTGCCAGCAGCTTAGGGCGACCGGAGAATTCACCCCTCCACTTT. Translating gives CASSLGRPENSPLHF. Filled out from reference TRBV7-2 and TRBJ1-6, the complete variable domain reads GAGVSQSPSNKVTEKGKDVELRCDPISGHTALYWYRQSLGQGLEFLIYFQGNSAPDKSGLPSDRFSAERTGGSVSTLTIQRTQQEDSAVYLCASSLGRPENSPLHFGNGTRLTVT.

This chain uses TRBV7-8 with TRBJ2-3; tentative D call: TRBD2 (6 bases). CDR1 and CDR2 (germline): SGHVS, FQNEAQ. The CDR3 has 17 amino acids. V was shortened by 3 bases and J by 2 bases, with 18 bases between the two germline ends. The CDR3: CASSLVGGGISTDTQYF. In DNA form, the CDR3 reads TGTGCCAGCAGCTTGGTGGGCGGCGGGATTTCCACAGATACGCAGTATTTT.

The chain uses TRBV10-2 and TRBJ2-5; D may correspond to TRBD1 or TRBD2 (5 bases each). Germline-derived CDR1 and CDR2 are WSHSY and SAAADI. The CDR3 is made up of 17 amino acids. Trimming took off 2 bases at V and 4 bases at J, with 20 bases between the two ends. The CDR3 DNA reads TGCGCCAGCAGTGAGGTAGTCGCATCCGGGACGAGAGAGACCCAGTACTTC. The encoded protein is CASSEVVASGTRETQYF.

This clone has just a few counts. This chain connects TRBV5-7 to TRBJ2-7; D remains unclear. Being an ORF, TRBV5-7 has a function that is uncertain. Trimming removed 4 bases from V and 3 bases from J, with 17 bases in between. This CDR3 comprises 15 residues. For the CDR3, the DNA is TGTGCCAGCAGCCTTAACTTTACCCGGAGCTACGAGCAGTACTTC. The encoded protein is CASSLNFTRSYEQYF.

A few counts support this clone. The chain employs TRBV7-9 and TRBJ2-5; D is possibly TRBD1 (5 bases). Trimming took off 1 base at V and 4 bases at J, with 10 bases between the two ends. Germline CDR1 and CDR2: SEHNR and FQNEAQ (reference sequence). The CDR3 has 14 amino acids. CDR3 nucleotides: TGTGCCAGCAGCTTAGTAGGGGCCGGAGAGACCCAGTACTTC. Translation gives CASSLVGAGETQYF.

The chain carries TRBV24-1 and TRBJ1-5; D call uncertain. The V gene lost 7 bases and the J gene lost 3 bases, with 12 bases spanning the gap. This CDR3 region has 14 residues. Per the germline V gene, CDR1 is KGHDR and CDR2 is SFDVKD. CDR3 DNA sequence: TGTGCCACCAGCAGGACGGAGGACAATCAGCCCCAGCATTTT. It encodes CATSRTEDNQPQHF.

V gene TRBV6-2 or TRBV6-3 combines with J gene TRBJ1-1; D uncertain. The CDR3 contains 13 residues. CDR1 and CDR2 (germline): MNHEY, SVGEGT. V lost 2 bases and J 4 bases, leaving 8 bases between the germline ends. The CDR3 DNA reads TGTGCCAGCAGTTACAGGGAGAGCACTGAAGCTTTCTTT. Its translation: CASSYRESTEAFF.

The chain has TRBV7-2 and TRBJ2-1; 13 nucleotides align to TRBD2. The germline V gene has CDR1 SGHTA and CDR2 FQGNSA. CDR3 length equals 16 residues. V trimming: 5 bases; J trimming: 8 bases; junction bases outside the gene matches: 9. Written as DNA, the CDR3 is TGTGCCAGCAGCCGTCCCGTAGGACTAGCGGGGGATGAGCAGTTCTTC. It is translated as CASSRPVGLAGDEQFF.

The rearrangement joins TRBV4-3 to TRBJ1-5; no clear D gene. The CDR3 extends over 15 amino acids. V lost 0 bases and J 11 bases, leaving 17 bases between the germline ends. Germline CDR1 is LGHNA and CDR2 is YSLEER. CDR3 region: CASSQDPDSRRAQHF. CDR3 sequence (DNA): TGCGCCAGCAGCCAAGATCCGGACTCCCGGCGGGCCCAGCATTTT.

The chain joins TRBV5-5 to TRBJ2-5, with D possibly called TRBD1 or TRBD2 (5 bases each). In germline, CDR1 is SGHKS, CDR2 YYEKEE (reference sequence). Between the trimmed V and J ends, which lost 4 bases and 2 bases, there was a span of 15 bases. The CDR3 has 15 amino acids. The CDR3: CASSPPGTRQETQYF. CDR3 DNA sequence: TGTGCCAGCAGCCCGCCGGGGACCCGACAAGAGACCCAGTACTTC.

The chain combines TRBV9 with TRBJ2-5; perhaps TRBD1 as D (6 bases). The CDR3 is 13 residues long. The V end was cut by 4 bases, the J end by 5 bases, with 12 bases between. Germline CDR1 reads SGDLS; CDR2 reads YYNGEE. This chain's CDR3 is CASSPTGKETQYF. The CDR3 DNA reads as TGTGCCAGCAGCCCTACAGGGAAGGAGACCCAGTACTTC.

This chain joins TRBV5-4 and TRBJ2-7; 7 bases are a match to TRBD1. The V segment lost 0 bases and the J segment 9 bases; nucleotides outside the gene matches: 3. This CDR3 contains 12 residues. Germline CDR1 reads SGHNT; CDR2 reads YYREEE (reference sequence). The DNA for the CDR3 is TGTGCCAGCAGCTTGGAGAGGACAGGGCAGTACTTC. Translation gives CASSLERTGQYF.

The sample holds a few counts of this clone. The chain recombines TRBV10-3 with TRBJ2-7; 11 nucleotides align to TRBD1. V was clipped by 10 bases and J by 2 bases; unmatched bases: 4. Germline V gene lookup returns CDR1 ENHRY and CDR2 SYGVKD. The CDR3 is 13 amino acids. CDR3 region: CATGTGGPYEQYF. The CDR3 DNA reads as TGTGCCACCGGGACAGGGGGGCCCTACGAGCAGTACTTC.

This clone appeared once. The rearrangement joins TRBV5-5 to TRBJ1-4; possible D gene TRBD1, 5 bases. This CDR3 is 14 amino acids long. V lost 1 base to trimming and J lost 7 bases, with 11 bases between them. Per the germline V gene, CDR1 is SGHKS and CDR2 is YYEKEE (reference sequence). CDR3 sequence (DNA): TGTGCCAGCAGCTTGAATGGGGCAACTGAAAAACTGTTTTTT. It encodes CASSLNGATEKLFF.

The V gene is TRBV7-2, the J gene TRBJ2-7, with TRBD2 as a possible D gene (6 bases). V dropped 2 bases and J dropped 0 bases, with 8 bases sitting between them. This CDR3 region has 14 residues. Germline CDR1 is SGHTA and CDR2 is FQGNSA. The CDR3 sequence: CASSLYGSSYEQYF. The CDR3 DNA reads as TGTGCCAGCAGCTTATACGGGAGCTCCTACGAGCAGTACTTC.